These 32 T cell receptor beta chains were sequenced from one sample in a study of blood T cell repertoires in COVID-19. Data came from immunoSEQ multiplex PCR; TCRdb stores just in-frame clones and leaves some out. The sample contains about 330,000 clones, around 84% of which appear only once. Sequencing was done on a sample of PBMCs or T cells enriched from blood (not recorded which). These receptors all come from a young woman who had recovered from COVID-19.

The chain employs TRBV5-1 and TRBJ2-2; a weak D match, TRBD1 (6 bases). Trimming removed 0 bases from V and 4 bases from J, with 10 bases in between. The CDR3 consists of 15 residues. Germline V gene data show CDR1 as SGHRS and CDR2 as YFSETQ. CDR3 region: CASSLGGQLTGELFF. CDR3 sequence (DNA): TGCGCCAGCAGCTTGGGGGGGCAGCTCACCGGGGAGCTGTTTTTT. Combining the CDR3 with reference TRBV5-1 and TRBJ2-2 gives the whole variable domain KAGVTQTPRYLIKTRGQQVTLSCSPISGHRSVSWYQQTPGQGLQFLFEYFSETQRNKGNFPGRFSGRQFSNSRSEMNVSTLELGDSALYLCASSLGGQLTGELFFGEGSRLTVL.

This clone came up a few times. The chain is built from TRBV7-9 and TRBJ1-1; D may be TRBD1 (6 bases). Germline CDR1 reads SEHNR; CDR2 reads FQNEAQ (reference sequence). V gave up 0 bases and J gave up 8 bases, with 10 bases separating them. The CDR3 totals 13 residues. Here the CDR3 DNA reads TGTGCCAGCAGCTTAGCAGGACAGACCGAAGCTTTCTTT. It yields the protein CASSLAGQTEAFF.

The rearrangement links TRBV27 to TRBJ1-2; TRBD1 might be the D (5 bases). The CDR3 sequence is 13 residues long. Trimming left V 6 bases short and J 8 bases short, with 16 bases between. Germline V gene lookup returns CDR1 MNHEY and CDR2 SMNVEV (reference sequence). The CDR3: CASRPAAGQGYTF. The DNA for the CDR3 is TGTGCCAGCAGACCAGCCGCAGGGCAGGGCTACACCTTC.

V usage is TRBV5-4 and J usage is TRBJ2-3, with 9 nucleotides matching TRBD2. V was clipped by 0 bases and J by 2 bases; unmatched bases: 7. The length of the CDR3 is 17 residues. Germline CDR1 SGHNT, CDR2 YYREEE (reference sequence). The CDR3 spells CASSLAVIAGATDTQYF. The CDR3 coding sequence is TGTGCCAGCAGCTTGGCCGTGATAGCGGGAGCCACAGATACGCAGTATTTT.

J is TRBJ1-3 and V is TRBV9, with D maybe TRBD1 (6 bases). This CDR3 comprises 15 residues. Trimming stripped 4 bases from V and 5 bases from J, with 16 bases between. Germline V gene sequence: CDR1 SGDLS, CDR2 YYNGEE. DNA for the CDR3: TGTGCCAGCAGCCCCGTACCGGACAGCAGAAACACCATATATTTT. Translated: CASSPVPDSRNTIYF.

This clone was seen a handful of times. DNA of the CDR3: TGTGCCAGTAGGACGGGACAGTACTATGGCTACACCTTC. Amino acids: CASRTGQYYGYTF. The rearrangement joins TRBV19 to TRBJ1-2, with 7 positions matching TRBD1. Germline-derived CDR1 and CDR2 are LNHDA and SQIVND (reference sequence). The V and J ends lost 6 bases and 3 bases, in that order; junction bases with no gene match: 4. The CDR3 runs 13 residues.

The chain joins TRBV5-1 to TRBJ1-4; no firm D call. This CDR3 region has 14 residues. Germline-derived CDR1 and CDR2 are SGHRS and YFSETQ. The ends were cut back, 1 base at V and 6 bases at J, with 10 bases in the middle. The DNA of the CDR3 is TGCGCCAGCAGCTTGAATGGGAGGGATGAAAAACTGTTTTTT. It is translated as CASSLNGRDEKLFF.

The CDR3 DNA reads TGTGCCAGCAGCCTTGGGGCGCCTGGAAACACCATATATTTT. Protein: CASSLGAPGNTIYF. The chain employs TRBV27 and TRBJ1-3; D may be TRBD1 (5 bases). The V end lost 6 bases, the J end lost 2 bases, and 11 bases lay between the germline ends. The CDR3 is made up of 14 amino acids. The V gene's germline CDR1 is MNHEY and CDR2 SMNVEV (reference sequence).

The CDR3 coding sequence is TGTGCCAGCAGCAATAGAGACAGAAGCTCCTACGAGCAGTACTTC. Residues: CASSNRDRSSYEQYF. The chain is built from TRBV6-5 and TRBJ2-7; a possible D gene is TRBD1 (5 bases). Trimming removed 6 bases from V and 0 bases from J, with 15 bases in between. CDR1 MNHEY and CDR2 SVGAGI come from the germline V gene. The CDR3 totals 15 residues.

The J gene is TRBJ2-3, the V gene TRBV5-1; D is perhaps TRBD2 (7 bases). CDR1 is SGHRS, CDR2 YFSETQ, per germline. The CDR3 consists of 16 residues. Trimming pared 4 bases from V and 0 bases from J, leaving 15 bases between. In DNA form, the CDR3 reads TGCGCCAGCAGCGCGGGGGCCATTACTAGCACAGATACGCAGTATTTT. Amino acids: CASSAGAITSTDTQYF.

The chain combines TRBV9 with TRBJ2-1; 12 bases are shared with TRBD2. Looked up from germline, CDR1 is SGDLS and CDR2 is YYNGEE. Unmatched junction bases numbered 3, after V lost 0 bases and J lost 2 bases. The CDR3 extends over 17 amino acids. In nucleotides, the CDR3 is TGTGCCAGCAGCGTAGGACTAGCGGGAGTACCCTACAATGAGCAGTTCTTC. It translates to CASSVGLAGVPYNEQFF.

This clone was detected a few times. The chain is built from TRBV2 and TRBJ2-2; 7 bases are shared with TRBD1. J gave up 1 base and V 4 bases, and 3 bases lay outside the gene matches. Germline V lookup: CDR1 SNHLY, CDR2 FYNNEI. The CDR3 runs to 15 residues. The CDR3 DNA sequence: TGTGCCAGCAGTGTAAGGACAGGGAACACCGGGGAGCTGTTTTTT. The encoded protein is CASSVRTGNTGELFF.

The V and J genes are TRBV6-1 and TRBJ2-7, with D possibly TRBD2 on 6 matching bases. There are 15 residues in the CDR3. V lost 2 bases and J lost 0, with 11 bases in between. Per germline, CDR1 MNHNS and CDR2 SASEGT. Here the CDR3 reads CASSERGGASYEQYF. The CDR3 nucleotides are TGTGCCAGCAGTGAAAGGGGCGGGGCCTCCTACGAGCAGTACTTC.

The CDR3 sequence: CASSQDPPSGGTSTDTQYF. The CDR3 region has the DNA TGTGCCAGCAGCCAAGACCCGCCCTCCGGCGGGACTAGCACAGATACGCAGTATTTT. The genes are TRBV3-1 (or the pseudogene TRBV3-2) and TRBJ2-3, with a weak D call TRBD2 (6 bases). The V and J ends lost 0 bases and 0 bases respectively, with 19 bases between them. CDR3 length: 19 amino acids. Germline CDR1 and CDR2: LGHDT and YNNKEL (reference sequence).

This chain joins TRBV28 and TRBJ1-4; 7 bases fit TRBD1. Per the germline V gene, CDR1 is MDHEN and CDR2 is SYDVKM. Trimming took 2 bases from V and 8 from J; bases not matched to a gene: 11. CDR3 length: 16 amino acids. CDR3 sequence reads: CASSLDRARGTEKLFF. CDR3 nucleotide sequence: TGTGCCAGCAGTTTAGACAGGGCAAGGGGTACGGAAAAACTGTTTTTT. The complete variable domain, with remaining parts taken from reference TRBV28 and TRBJ1-4, reads DVKVTQSSRYLVKRTGEKVFLECVQDMDHENMFWYRQDPGLGLRLIYFSYDVKMKEKGDIPEGYSVSREKKERFSLILESASTNQTSMYLCASSLDRARGTEKLFFGSGTQLSVL.

The V and J genes are TRBV28 and TRBJ2-7; 8 bases are shared with TRBD1. V trimming: 6 bases; J trimming: 4 bases; junction bases outside the gene matches: 26. The CDR3 totals 20 residues. Germline-derived CDR1 and CDR2 are MDHEN and SYDVKM. CDR3 amino acids: CASRGALGQGIRSSTYEQYF. The CDR3 bases are TGTGCCAGCAGAGGGGCTCTAGGACAGGGTATTCGGTCGTCCACTTACGAGCAGTACTTC.

The chain combines TRBV5-4 with TRBJ2-3; 7 bases agree with TRBD1. V was clipped by 0 bases and J by 1 base; unmatched bases: 2. There are 15 residues in the CDR3. The germline gives CDR1 SGHNT, CDR2 YYREEE (reference sequence). The CDR3 loop is CASSLAGQGTDTQYF. DNA for the CDR3: TGTGCCAGCAGCTTGGCCGGACAGGGCACAGATACGCAGTATTTT.

This clone was picked up one time. The genes are TRBV3-1 (or the pseudogene TRBV3-2) and TRBJ2-7; 8 nucleotides agree with TRBD1. The ends lost 0 bases at V and 0 bases at J; junction bases unmatched: 16. The germline gives CDR1 LGHDT, CDR2 YNNKEL (reference sequence). CDR3 length: 20 amino acids. CDR3 coding DNA: TGTGCCAGCAGCCAAGAGGGGGCTTCCTTGGTACAGGGGGACTCCTACGAGCAGTACTTC. Translation gives CASSQEGASLVQGDSYEQYF.

This clone has a single count. V gene TRBV11-3 combines with J gene TRBJ2-1; maybe TRBD2 (6 bases). This CDR3 is 16 amino acids long. V was clipped by 3 bases and J by 6 bases, with 18 bases between them. CDR1 is SGHNT and CDR2 is YENEEA in the germline V gene. Here the CDR3 reads CASSFTSQSSGNEQFF. In nucleotides, the CDR3 is TGTGCCAGCAGCTTTACTAGCCAGAGTAGTGGCAATGAGCAGTTCTTC.

The chain uses TRBV24-1 and TRBJ1-5, with a weak D call TRBD1 (6 bases). The CDR3 extends over 15 amino acids. CDR1 and CDR2 from the germline V gene are KGHDR and SFDVKD. Trimming took 8 bases from V and 0 from J, leaving 13 bases between them. CDR3 nucleotide sequence: TGTGCCACCACGGGGGGGGGCAATAGCAATCAGCCCCAGCATTTT. The encoded protein is CATTGGGNSNQPQHF.

The chain carries TRBV2 and TRBJ2-2; 11 bases are shared with TRBD2. The germline V gene has CDR1 SNHLY and CDR2 FYNNEI. The CDR3 is made up of 19 amino acids. Trimming cost V 2 bases and J 5 bases; bases outside gene matches: 13. The CDR3 coding sequence is TGTGCCAGCAGTGAATCGGTTACGGCTAGCGGGGGGAGTACCGGGGAGCTGTTTTTT. Protein product: CASSESVTASGGSTGELFF.

This clone was counted between two and nine times. This rearrangement joins TRBV7-3 to TRBJ2-1, with 8 bases matching TRBD1. Germline values: CDR1 SGHTA, CDR2 FQGTGA. After removal of 5 bases from V and 5 bases from J, the junction contained 5 bases not matched to a gene. This CDR3 is 14 amino acids long. The CDR3 DNA reads as TGTGCCAGCAGCGCCGGACAGGGAAACAATGAGCAGTTCTTC. It codes for CASSAGQGNNEQFF.

This clone was seen just once. V is TRBV9 and J is TRBJ2-7; 11 bases match TRBD2. CDR1 and CDR2 from the germline V gene are SGDLS and YYNGEE. The trim removed 3 bases at V and 1 base at J, leaving 6 bases unmatched. The CDR3 sequence is 16 residues long. The CDR3 DNA is TGTGCCAGCAGCGCCAATCGACTAGCGGGATCCTACGAGCAGTACTTC. Protein product: CASSANRLAGSYEQYF.

V usage is TRBV30 and J usage is TRBJ1-5; 9 bases agree with TRBD1. V lost 3 bases to trimming and J lost 0 bases; unmatched junction nucleotides: 9. This CDR3 region has 17 residues. CDR1 is GTSNPN and CDR2 is SVGIG in the germline V gene (reference sequence). The chain's CDR3 is CAWSRDRGTYSNQPQHF. The CDR3 nucleotides read TGTGCCTGGAGCCGCGACAGGGGGACTTATAGCAATCAGCCCCAGCATTTT.

In regard to this clone: Germline is not matched at one junction end, which may reflect a read error. Distinct nucleotide sequences in the sample also encode this CDR3. The chain carries TRBV2 and TRBJ2-6, with D possibly being TRBD1 (5 bases). The CDR3 runs 14 residues. Germline CDR1 is SNHLY and CDR2 is FYNNEI. The CDR3 sequence: CASSERSGANVLTF. The CDR3 nucleotides read TGTGCCAGCAGTGAGAGATCTGGGGCCAACGTCCTAACTTTC.

The chain is built from TRBV3-1 (or the pseudogene TRBV3-2) and TRBJ1-2; perhaps TRBD1 as D (5 bases). Germline CDR1 LGHDT, CDR2 YNNKEL (reference sequence). This CDR3 is built from 16 residues. The V end lost 1 base, the J end lost 4 bases, and 16 bases lay between the germline ends. CDR3 amino acids: CASSQGPQGTSYGYTF. In DNA, the CDR3 is TGTGCCAGCAGCCAAGGGCCCCAGGGAACGAGCTATGGCTACACCTTC.

This sequence joins TRBV3-1 (or the pseudogene TRBV3-2) and TRBJ1-2; D might be TRBD1 (5 bases). V shed 4 bases and J shed 5 bases, with 14 bases lying between them. This CDR3 has 14 residues. CDR1 is LGHDT, CDR2 YNNKEL, per germline (reference sequence). CDR3 amino acids: CASSPDLGGYGYTF. Here the CDR3 DNA reads TGTGCCAGCAGCCCCGACCTGGGGGGATATGGCTACACCTTC.

The chain carries TRBV5-1 and TRBJ2-5; the match to TRBD1 covers 10 bases. V lost 0 bases to trimming and J lost 4 bases; unmatched junction nucleotides: 6. Germline CDR1 reads SGHRS; CDR2 reads YFSETQ. This CDR3 has 16 amino acids. The CDR3 sequence: CASSLAPGQGGETQYF. The CDR3 DNA sequence: TGCGCCAGCAGCTTGGCCCCCGGACAGGGGGGAGAGACCCAGTACTTC.

J is TRBJ1-2 and V is TRBV19; D ambiguous. V was shortened by 0 bases and J by 6 bases, with 8 bases between the two germline ends. The CDR3 totals 13 residues. Germline V CDR1 and CDR2: LNHDA, SQIVND (reference sequence). Here the CDR3 reads CASSIDLGDGYTF. The DNA for the CDR3 is TGTGCCAGTAGTATAGATCTCGGGGATGGCTACACCTTC.

The V and J genes are TRBV9 and TRBJ2-1; D may be TRBD2 (6 bases). The V gene's germline CDR1 is SGDLS and CDR2 YYNGEE. This CDR3 has 13 residues. The V end was cut by 0 bases, the J end by 8 bases, with 9 bases between. The CDR3 DNA reads as TGTGCCAGCAGCGTAGGTGGGGGGTATGAGCAGTTCTTC. Amino acid sequence: CASSVGGGYEQFF.

This chain uses TRBV30 with TRBJ1-6; the D gene is possibly TRBD1 (6 bases). Per the germline V gene, CDR1 is GTSNPN and CDR2 is SVGIG (reference sequence). This CDR3 has 13 amino acids. Trimming cost V 8 bases and J 8 bases, with 16 bases left between them. CDR3: CAGRGTPYSPLHF. The DNA for the CDR3 is TGTGCCGGACGAGGGACACCGTATTCACCCCTCCACTTT.

The chain joins TRBV28 to TRBJ1-2, with D perhaps matching TRBD1 (6 bases). Trimming stripped 1 base from V and 8 bases from J, with 8 bases between. Germline values: CDR1 MDHEN, CDR2 SYDVKM. The CDR3 contains 12 residues. This chain's CDR3 is CASSLFQGGYTF. The CDR3 DNA reads TGTGCCAGCAGTTTATTTCAGGGGGGCTACACCTTC.